The 26 T cell receptor beta chains in this list originate from one sample, sequenced in a study of T cells in Graves' hyperthyroidism and ophthalmopathy. Researchers amplified the TCR beta CDR3 regions from RNA transcripts. The primer set for the first-round RT-PCR of the TCR CDR3 was HTBI. TCRdb re-analysed the multiplex PCR reads in MiXCR, keeping a single row per CDR3 protein. The sample lists over 500,000 distinct CDR3 sequences, around 43% occurring once. The specimen was peripheral blood or thyroid tissue (not recorded which). Every receptor here comes from an adult woman with Graves' disease, either hyperthyroidism or ophthalmopathy (not recorded which).

The genes are TRBV29-1 and TRBJ2-7; the D is unclear. CDR3 length: 12 residues. In germline, CDR1 is SQVTM, CDR2 ANQGSEA. The V end was cut by 3 bases, the J end by 7 bases, with 13 bases between. The CDR3 bases are TGCAGCGTTGATGGGCAGATCCAAGAGCAGTACTTC. It codes for CSVDGQIQEQYF.

The rearrangement links TRBV9 to TRBJ1-5; a weak D match, TRBD1 (6 bases). V gave up 0 bases and J gave up 2 bases, with 9 bases separating them. In germline, CDR1 is SGDLS, CDR2 YYNGEE. This CDR3 spans 15 amino acids. The CDR3 coding sequence is TGTGCCAGCAGCGTAGGGGGGCTCGGCAATCAGCCCCAGCATTTT. This encodes CASSVGGLGNQPQHF.

The chain joins TRBV10-3 to TRBJ2-7; TRBD1 is a possible D gene (6 bases). V was pared by 10 bases and J by 3 bases, with 16 bases between. Germline V gene sequence: CDR1 ENHRY, CDR2 SYGVKD. The CDR3 is 13 amino acids. The chain's CDR3 is CASSHRAYYEQYF. The CDR3 DNA reads TGTGCCAGCAGCCACAGGGCTTACTACGAGCAGTACTTC.

The V gene is TRBV20-1, the J gene TRBJ2-3; D is unresolved. CDR1 is DFQATT, CDR2 SNEGSKA, per germline (reference sequence). Trimming cost V 1 base and J 1 base, with 12 bases left between them. CDR3 length: 15 residues. CDR3 protein: CSARGSAGGTDTQYF. DNA for the CDR3: TGCAGTGCTAGAGGATCCGCAGGTGGCACAGATACGCAGTATTTT.

This clonotype has a count of ten or more. The J gene is TRBJ2-7, the V gene TRBV29-1; 11 nucleotides agree with TRBD1. V shed 3 bases and J 1 base; nucleotides not matched to a gene: 2. The germline gives CDR1 SQVTM, CDR2 ANQGSEA. This CDR3 has 14 residues. As DNA, the CDR3 is TGCAGCGTTGATGGGACAGGGGGTTCCTACGAGCAGTACTTC. It yields the protein CSVDGTGGSYEQYF.

The sample holds many counts of this clonotype. The V gene is TRBV7-3, the J gene TRBJ2-5; a weak D match, TRBD2 (6 bases). Germline values: CDR1 SGHTA, CDR2 FQGTGA. This CDR3 has 15 residues. V was trimmed by 5 bases and J by 4 bases, leaving 17 bases between them. The CDR3 nucleotides are TGTGCCAGCAGCCCGAGGTCGGGGGATGGAGAGACCCAGTACTTC. This translates into CASSPRSGDGETQYF.

This clonotype showed up just a few times. V and J are TRBV10-3 and TRBJ2-5, with D tentatively TRBD2 (6 bases). Germline V lookup: CDR1 ENHRY, CDR2 SYGVKD. This CDR3 comprises 12 residues. V lost 10 bases, J lost 5 bases, and 14 bases lay in between. The CDR3 sequence is CATGAGTETQYF. The CDR3 nucleotides read TGTGCCACCGGCGCGGGGACGGAGACCCAGTACTTC.

The J gene is TRBJ2-7, the V gene TRBV7-2, with D hard to call. The CDR3 runs to 14 residues. CDR1 is SGHTA and CDR2 is FQGNSA in the germline V gene. V lost 5 bases to trimming and J lost 0 bases, with 11 bases between them. The DNA for the CDR3 is TGTGCCAGCAGCGCGACCCCGAGCTCCTACGAGCAGTACTTC. Translation: CASSATPSSYEQYF. Drawing the rest from reference TRBV7-2 and TRBJ2-7, the complete variable domain is GAGVSQSPSNKVTEKGKDVELRCDPISGHTALYWYRQSLGQGLEFLIYFQGNSAPDKSGLPSDRFSAERTGGSVSTLTIQRTQQEDSAVYLCASSATPSSYEQYFGPGTRLTVT.

This clonotype was counted at least ten times. The genes are TRBV19 and TRBJ1-5; D not resolved. The V gene lost 1 base and the J gene lost 0 bases, with 10 bases spanning the gap. The germline gives CDR1 LNHDA, CDR2 SQIVND (reference sequence). The CDR3 covers 16 residues. CDR3 in DNA: TGTGCCAGTAGTATAGGTCGAGATTATAGCAATCAGCCCCAGCATTTT. Amino acid sequence: CASSIGRDYSNQPQHF.

This clonotype was seen only a few times. This sequence joins TRBV29-1 and TRBJ1-5; D remains ambiguous. Germline loops: CDR1 SQVTM, CDR2 ANQGSEA. V lost 4 bases, J lost 4 bases, and 11 bases lay in between. This CDR3 has 13 residues. CDR3 DNA sequence: TGCAGCGTTGGCGATTCGAGGAATCAGCCCCAGCATTTT. Its translation is CSVGDSRNQPQHF.

The CDR3 DNA is TGCAGTGCTAGATGGAGCCCGCGTTCACCCCTCCACTTT. This translates into CSARWSPRSPLHF. This chain uses TRBV20-1 with TRBJ1-6; D gene uncertain. This CDR3 has 13 residues. V lost 2 bases to trimming and J lost 9 bases, with 11 bases between them. CDR1 DFQATT and CDR2 SNEGSKA come from the germline V gene (reference sequence).

The V gene is TRBV7-9, the J gene TRBJ1-2, with a possible D match to TRBD1 (5 bases). Germline assignment: CDR1 SEHNR and CDR2 FQNEAQ (reference sequence). This CDR3 comprises 13 residues. The V end was cut by 7 bases, the J end by 3 bases, with 12 bases between. CDR3 nucleotides: TGTGCCAGCAAGCCTGGGACGGACTATGGCTACACCTTC. Residues: CASKPGTDYGYTF.

The V gene is TRBV7-6, the J gene TRBJ2-2; D tentatively fits TRBD1 or TRBD2 (5 bases each). The V gene lost 5 bases and the J gene lost 6 bases, with 13 bases spanning the gap. Germline V gives CDR1 SGHVS, CDR2 FNYEAQ. The CDR3 is 14 amino acids. The CDR3 protein is CASSREGRSGELFF. DNA for the CDR3: TGTGCCAGCAGCCGCGAGGGACGGTCCGGGGAGCTGTTTTTT.

This clonotype has ten or more counts. The CDR3 DNA is TGCGCCAGCAGCGACCGGGGCCAACGTGGCTACACCTTC. It codes for CASSDRGQRGYTF. J is TRBJ1-2 and V is TRBV5-1, with TRBD1 as a possible D gene (5 bases). The germline V gene has CDR1 SGHRS and CDR2 YFSETQ. The CDR3 sequence is 13 residues long. V was cut by 4 bases and J by 7 bases, with 14 bases left in between.

This rearrangement joins TRBV6-2 or TRBV6-3 to TRBJ2-7, with D uncertain. V lost 7 bases and J lost 6, with 16 bases in between. CDR1 is MNHEY and CDR2 is SVGEGT in the germline V gene. CDR3 length: 13 amino acids. CDR3 loop: CASTPMEKVEQYF. CDR3 bases: TGTGCCAGCACCCCTATGGAAAAGGTCGAGCAGTACTTC.

There are many counts of this clonotype. The chain has TRBV20-1 and TRBJ1-6, with 9 bases matching TRBD1. Germline loops: CDR1 DFQATT, CDR2 SNEGSKA (reference sequence). The ends lost 3 bases at V and 9 bases at J; junction bases unmatched: 6. The CDR3 is 14 residues long. CDR3 DNA: TGCAGTGCTAGTTGGGACAGGGAAGTTTCACCCCTCCACTTT. Residues: CSASWDREVSPLHF.

This clonotype was recorded at least ten times. The gene calls are TRBV9 and TRBJ2-2, with D perhaps matching TRBD2 (5 bases). V shed 0 bases and J shed 7 bases, with 13 bases lying between them. This CDR3 contains 15 residues. Germline V lookup: CDR1 SGDLS, CDR2 YYNGEE. The CDR3 loop is CASSVASRRNGELFF. The CDR3 DNA follows: TGTGCCAGCAGCGTAGCTTCTAGGAGGAACGGGGAGCTGTTTTTT.

Only a few counts were recorded for this clonotype. The gene calls are TRBV5-1 and TRBJ2-7; TRBD2 matches at 7 bases. The CDR3 has 16 residues. J was trimmed by 8 bases and V by 3 bases; bases with no gene match: 17. Looked up from germline, CDR1 is SGHRS and CDR2 is YFSETQ. The CDR3 reads CASSSEVAGERQKQYF. Here the CDR3 DNA reads TGCGCCAGCAGCTCGGAGGTTGCGGGAGAACGTCAGAAGCAGTACTTC.

This clonotype was observed a few times. This chain links TRBV29-1 with TRBJ2-7; a possible D gene is TRBD1 (5 bases). The CDR3 length is 12 residues. Per germline, CDR1 SQVTM and CDR2 ANQGSEA. The V gene lost 6 bases and the J gene lost 3 bases, with 12 bases spanning the gap. This chain's CDR3 is CSVLGQLYEQYF. In DNA form, the CDR3 reads TGCAGCGTCCTGGGGCAGCTCTACGAGCAGTACTTC.

The V and J genes are TRBV7-2 and TRBJ1-2; the match to TRBD1 covers 7 bases. With 2 bases clipped from V and 4 bases from J, the junction kept 10 bases outside the gene matches. The CDR3 has 16 amino acids. Germline V gives CDR1 SGHTA, CDR2 FQGNSA. As DNA, the CDR3 is TGTGCCAGCAGCTTAAAGGGGGCGAATTCCCCCTATGGCTACACCTTC. Encoded protein: CASSLKGANSPYGYTF.

This clonotype has ten or more counts. This rearrangement joins TRBV20-1 to TRBJ1-1; no definite D call. Germline V lookup: CDR1 DFQATT, CDR2 SNEGSKA (reference sequence). V lost 3 bases to trimming and J lost 1 base, with 9 bases between them. The CDR3 covers 13 residues. This CDR3 is CSARNNRNTEAFF. The CDR3 DNA reads as TGCAGTGCTAGGAATAACAGGAACACTGAAGCTTTCTTT.

This clonotype was found many times. The chain links TRBV5-1 to TRBJ2-5; maybe TRBD1 (5 bases). The CDR3 has 15 amino acids. Trimming took off 4 bases at V and 5 bases at J, with 18 bases between the two ends. The germline V gene encodes CDR1 SGHRS and CDR2 YFSETQ. The CDR3 nucleotides are TGCGCCAGCAGCGCTGGGGCCTCGTCCTTGGAGACCCAGTACTTC. This translates into CASSAGASSLETQYF.

This chain uses TRBV20-1 with TRBJ1-2, with no clear D. This CDR3 is 12 amino acids long. Germline CDR1 is DFQATT and CDR2 is SNEGSKA (reference sequence). The ends were cut back, 6 bases at V and 10 bases at J, with 18 bases in the middle. The CDR3 DNA follows: TGCAGTGCCCCGAGGGTACAAGGTGACTACACCTTC. This encodes CSAPRVQGDYTF.

This clonotype was recorded many times. The chain employs TRBV6-6 and TRBJ1-4; no reliable D call. Germline values: CDR1 MNHNY, CDR2 SVGAGI (reference sequence). V dropped 4 bases and J dropped 8 bases, with 11 bases sitting between them. CDR3 size: 13 residues. The CDR3 is CASSSGLWEKLFF. For the CDR3, the DNA is TGTGCCAGCAGTTCTGGGCTCTGGGAAAAACTGTTTTTT.

The chain employs TRBV29-1 and TRBJ2-2; D is ambiguous. The CDR3 length is 14 residues. V lost 4 bases and J lost 0, with 9 bases in between. Germline CDR1 SQVTM, CDR2 ANQGSEA. The CDR3 bases are TGCAGCGTTGGGTCCAGCGCGAACACCGGGGAGCTGTTTTTT. Translated, it gives CSVGSSANTGELFF.

This clonotype was recorded at least ten times. The V gene is TRBV20-1, the J gene TRBJ2-5; tentative D call: TRBD2 (5 bases). The length of the CDR3 is 11 residues. Deletions cut 6 bases from V and 4 bases from J, with 9 bases between. CDR1 is DFQATT, CDR2 SNEGSKA, per germline (reference sequence). This CDR3 is CSAKDSETQYF. CDR3 nucleotide sequence: TGCAGTGCAAAGGACTCAGAGACCCAGTACTTC.